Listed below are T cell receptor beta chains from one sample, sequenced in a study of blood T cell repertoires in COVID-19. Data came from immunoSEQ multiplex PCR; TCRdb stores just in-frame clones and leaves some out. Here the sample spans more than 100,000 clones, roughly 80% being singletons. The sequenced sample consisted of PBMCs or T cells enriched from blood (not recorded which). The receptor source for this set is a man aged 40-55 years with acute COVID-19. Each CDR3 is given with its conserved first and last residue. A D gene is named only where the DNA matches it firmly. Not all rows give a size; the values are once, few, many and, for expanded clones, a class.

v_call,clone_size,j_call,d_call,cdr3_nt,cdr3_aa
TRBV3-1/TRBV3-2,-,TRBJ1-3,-,TGTGCCAGCAGCCAAGGATTCCCCCAGAATACCATATATTTT,CASSQGFPQNTIYF
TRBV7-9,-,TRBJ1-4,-,TGTGCCAGCAGCTTAGTAGGGGCACGACGAGGTGAAAAACTGTTTTTT,CASSLVGARRGEKLFF
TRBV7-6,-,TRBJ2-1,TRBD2,TGTGCCAGCAGCTTGACAGCGGGACTAGCGGGTCGACCTAGCTCCTACAATGAGCAGTTCTTC,CASSLTAGLAGRPSSYNEQFF
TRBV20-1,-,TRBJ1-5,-,TGCAGTGCTAGTCCTGACAACGGCAATCAGCCCCAGCATTTT,CSASPDNGNQPQHF
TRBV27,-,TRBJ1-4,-,TGTGCCAGCAGTTCAACAGCTGCAACTAATGAAAAACTGTTTTTT,CASSSTAATNEKLFF
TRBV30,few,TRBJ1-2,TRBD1,TGTGCTCAGGGCCGGGACAGGCCTTATGGCTACACCTTC,CAQGRDRPYGYTF
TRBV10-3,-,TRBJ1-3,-,TGTGCCATCAGGGCCGGGACTACTGGAAACACCATATATTTT,CAIRAGTTGNTIYF
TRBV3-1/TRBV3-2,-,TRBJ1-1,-,TGTGCCAGCAGCTTAAGGGGGTCCAGGGCGAACACTGAAGCTTTCTTT,CASSLRGSRANTEAFF
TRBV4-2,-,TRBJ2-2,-,TGTGCCAGCAGCCAAGAGACGGGGACCGGGGAGCTGTTTTTT,CASSQETGTGELFF
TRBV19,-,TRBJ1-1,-,TGTGCCCCAAGTATCGGGGGGACCGACACTGAAGCTTTCTTT,CAPSIGGTDTEAFF
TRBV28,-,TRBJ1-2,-,TGTGCCAGCAGTTCTATAGGGGCAGGGGATAACTATGGCTACACCTTC,CASSSIGAGDNYGYTF
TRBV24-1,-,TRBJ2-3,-,TGTGCCACCAGTGATGCGCGCGGGGATACGCAGTATTTT,CATSDARGDTQYF
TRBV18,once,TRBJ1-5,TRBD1,TGTGCCAGCTCACCACCGGGGACAGGGGTTCAGCCCCAGCATTTT,CASSPPGTGVQPQHF
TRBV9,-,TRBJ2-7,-,TGTGCCAGCAGCGTATCCGGGGTTGTAGGGAACTACGAGCAGTACTTC,CASSVSGVVGNYEQYF
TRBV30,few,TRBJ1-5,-,TGTGCCTGGGGCGGGGGTGGCGGTCAGCCCCAGCATTTT,CAWGGGGGQPQHF
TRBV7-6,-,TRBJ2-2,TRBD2,TGTGCCAGCAGCTTCCCCGGGACTAGCTCGGGGTCCGGGGAGCTGTTTTTT,CASSFPGTSSGSGELFF
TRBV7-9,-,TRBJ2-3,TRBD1,TGTGCCAGCAGGATAAGACAGGGTTCGACTACCACGATCACAGATACGCAGTATTTT,CASRIRQGSTTTITDTQYF
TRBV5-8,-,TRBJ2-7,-,TGTGCCAGCAGCTTCCTCTACGAGCAGTACTTC,CASSFLYEQYF
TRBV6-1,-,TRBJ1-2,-,TGTGCCAGCAGTGAGGAGGGGCTCAGCTATGGCTACACCTTC,CASSEEGLSYGYTF
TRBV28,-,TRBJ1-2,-,TGTGCCAGCATCCCTTTCGGGAAAAACTATGGCTACACCTTC,CASIPFGKNYGYTF
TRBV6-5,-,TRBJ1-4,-,TGTGCCACCCAGCGGGGGGGTAATGAAAAACTGTTTTTT,CATQRGGNEKLFF
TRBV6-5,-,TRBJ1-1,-,TGTGCCAGCAGTTACTCGATCAGGGACACTGAAGCTTTCTTT,CASSYSIRDTEAFF
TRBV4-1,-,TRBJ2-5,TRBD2,TGCGCCAGCAGCCTGCCCGGGACTAAAGAGACCCAGTACTTC,CASSLPGTKETQYF
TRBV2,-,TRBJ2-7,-,TGTGCCAGCAGTGAAGCTGGGACTTGGTCCCTCGAGCAGTACTTC,CASSEAGTWSLEQYF
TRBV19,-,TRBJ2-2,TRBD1,TGTGCCAGTATTAGGACAGGGCTATCCAGGGAGCTGTTTTTT,CASIRTGLSRELFF
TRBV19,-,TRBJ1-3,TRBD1,TGTGCCAGTAGTATAATCGCCGGGACAGGGGAATATGGAAACACCATATATTTT,CASSIIAGTGEYGNTIYF